These 28 T cell receptor beta chains came from one sample sequenced in a study of radiation and T cells in renal cell carcinoma. Indicated time point: blood 4 weeks post-SBRT, at nephrectomy. Described treatment: 15 Gy SBRT to primary tumor, nephrectomy 4 weeks later. Some clones are missing from TCRdb's copy, which holds only in-frame ones; the method was immunoSEQ multiplex PCR. The table records tens of thousands of clones, around four fifths of them present only once. The material sequenced was blood, taken from a patient whose treatment included radiotherapy and nephrectomy. The receptors here all came from a woman in her sixties with renal cell carcinoma.

The rearrangement links TRBV2 to TRBJ2-1; 9 bases fit TRBD2. The CDR3 covers 15 residues. After removal of 7 bases from V and 0 bases from J, the junction contained 4 bases not matched to a gene. CDR1 and CDR2 (germline): SNHLY, FYNNEI. The CDR3 nucleotides read TGTGCCAGCACCAGCGGGGGGCACTCCTACAATGAGCAGTTCTTC. It encodes CASTSGGHSYNEQFF.

For the CDR3, the DNA is TGTGCCAGCAGCGTATCTGACAGGGGCTACGAGCAGTACTTC. Its protein product is CASSVSDRGYEQYF. The J gene is TRBJ2-7, the V gene TRBV9, with 8 positions matching TRBD1. This CDR3 is 14 amino acids long. Germline V gives CDR1 SGDLS, CDR2 YYNGEE. V was pared by 1 base and J by 3 bases, with 3 bases of the junction left unmatched.

CDR3 in DNA: TGTGCCAGCAGTTTTTGGGACAGGGGGTCCCTCCACTTT. This translates into CASSFWDRGSLHF. The chain combines TRBV27 with TRBJ1-6, with TRBD1 matching 11 bases. Trimming at V came to 3 bases and at J to 14 bases, leaving 3 bases not matched to a gene. This CDR3 comprises 13 residues. The germline CDR1 and CDR2 sequences are MNHEY and SMNVEV (reference sequence).

In this sample, this clone turned up once. The chain recombines TRBV28 with TRBJ1-1; D perhaps matches TRBD1 (5 bases). CDR3 size: 16 residues. Trimming removed 4 bases from V and 3 bases from J, with 18 bases in between. Germline values: CDR1 MDHEN, CDR2 SYDVKM. The CDR3 is CASSSEPGRGYTEAFF. The CDR3 DNA reads as TGTGCCAGCAGTTCTGAACCAGGGAGGGGTTACACTGAAGCTTTCTTT.

The chain links TRBV5-4 to TRBJ1-2, with 7 bases fitting TRBD1. Germline lookup yields CDR1 SGHNT and CDR2 YYREEE (reference sequence). V lost 5 bases, J lost 5 bases, and 12 bases stayed unmatched. This CDR3 contains 15 residues. CDR3 DNA: TGTGCCAGCAGTGGAAAAGACAGGGAGCCTTATGGCTACACCTTC. Its protein is CASSGKDREPYGYTF.

The count of this clone is one. The V gene is TRBV29-1, the J gene TRBJ1-3, with 7 bases fitting TRBD1. The length of the CDR3 is 11 residues. Germline V gene lookup returns CDR1 SQVTM and CDR2 ANQGSEA. Here the CDR3 reads CSAGGLDTIYF. The CDR3 DNA reads TGCAGTGCAGGGGGTTTAGACACCATATATTTT. Full variable domain (rest looked up from reference TRBV29-1 and TRBJ1-3): SAVISQKPSRDICQRGTSLTIQCQVDSQVTMMFWYRQQPGQSLTLIATANQGSEATYESGFVIDKFPISRPNLTFSTLTVSNMSPEDSSIYLCSAGGLDTIYFGEGSWLTVV.

The chain is built from TRBV4-2 and TRBJ1-1; D ambiguous. Germline CDR1 and CDR2: LGHNA and YNFKEQ. V dropped 0 bases and J dropped 1 base, with 6 bases sitting between them. The CDR3 extends over 14 amino acids. Here the CDR3 DNA reads TGTGCCAGCAGCCAAGAGCCAGGGAACACTGAAGCTTTCTTT. Residues: CASSQEPGNTEAFF.

This chain joins TRBV4-3 and TRBJ1-2, with 9 bases aligning to TRBD1. V trimming: 0 bases; J trimming: 8 bases; junction bases outside the gene matches: 7. This CDR3 comprises 15 residues. Germline loops: CDR1 LGHNA, CDR2 YSLEER. CDR3 sequence reads: CASSQEFGTGFGYTF. In nucleotides, the CDR3 is TGCGCCAGCAGCCAAGAATTCGGGACAGGGTTCGGCTACACCTTC.

This chain joins TRBV19 and TRBJ1-2; possible D gene TRBD1, 6 bases. The CDR3 is 13 amino acids. Trimming cost V 5 bases and J 6 bases, with 13 bases left between them. Germline assignment: CDR1 LNHDA and CDR2 SQIVND (reference sequence). The chain's CDR3 is CASSLQGLDGYTF. CDR3 bases: TGTGCCAGTAGTCTTCAGGGGTTAGATGGCTACACCTTC.

The chain combines TRBV7-9 with TRBJ2-5; 8 nucleotides align to TRBD1. The J call may be incorrect, as the DNA end agrees better with TRBJ2-7. This CDR3 has 14 amino acids. Germline values: CDR1 SEHNR, CDR2 FQNEAQ (reference sequence). Here the CDR3 reads CASSLATGGNEQYF. CDR3 sequence (DNA): TGTGCCAGCAGCTTAGCTACAGGGGGAAACGAGCAGTACTTC.

The chain uses TRBV29-1 and TRBJ2-7, with D perhaps TRBD1 or TRBD2 (5 bases each). The CDR3 is 13 residues long. CDR1 SQVTM and CDR2 ANQGSEA come from the germline V gene. The V end was cut by 3 bases, the J end by 0 bases, with 9 bases between. The chain's CDR3 is CSVDSGTSYEQYF. The CDR3 bases are TGCAGCGTTGATTCCGGGACCTCCTACGAGCAGTACTTC.

A note on this clone: The junction departs from germline at one end; a sequencing error may be responsible. The chain recombines TRBV7-7 with TRBJ2-2; no clear D. The germline gives CDR1 SSHAT, CDR2 FNYEAQ (reference sequence). This CDR3 region has 15 residues. The CDR3 DNA reads as TGTGCTAGCAGCATGTTAACGGCGAACACCGGGGAGCTGTTTTTT. Translation: CASSMLTANTGELFF.

The chain combines TRBV19 with TRBJ2-2; D unclear. Germline lookup yields CDR1 LNHDA and CDR2 SQIVND (reference sequence). V was shortened by 1 base and J by 2 bases, with 5 bases between the two germline ends. This CDR3 has 14 residues. Written as DNA, the CDR3 is TGTGCCAGTAGTATAGGACCCAACACCGGGGAGCTGTTTTTT. It encodes CASSIGPNTGELFF.

This chain links TRBV18 with TRBJ1-1, with D uncertain. There are 16 residues in the CDR3. The V end lost 6 bases, the J end lost 3 bases, and 20 bases lay between the germline ends. Germline loops: CDR1 KGHSH, CDR2 LQKENI. CDR3 in DNA: TGTGCCAGCTCCCCTCCCGGAGGGCTGGTGGACACTGAAGCTTTCTTT. Amino acids: CASSPPGGLVDTEAFF.

The gene calls are TRBV6-5 and TRBJ1-3, with 7 nucleotides matching TRBD1. The CDR3 covers 14 residues. Losses at the gene ends were 6 bases for V and 4 bases for J; bases not matched to a gene: 6. CDR1 is MNHEY, CDR2 SVGAGI, per germline. Here the CDR3 reads CASRTGTVGNTIYF. CDR3 DNA: TGTGCCAGCAGGACCGGGACAGTGGGAAACACCATATATTTT.

The J gene is TRBJ2-7, the V gene TRBV6-5; 11 nucleotides align to TRBD1. Germline values: CDR1 MNHEY, CDR2 SVGAGI. The CDR3 contains 15 residues. The V and J ends lost 2 bases and 6 bases, in that order; junction bases with no gene match: 6. The CDR3 is CASSYDGQGAREQYF. The DNA for the CDR3 is TGTGCCAGCAGTTACGATGGACAGGGGGCGCGCGAGCAGTACTTC.

DNA for the CDR3: TGTGCCAGTCACGCTGGGGGGCGAAATCAGCCCCAGCATTTT. The encoded protein is CASHAGGRNQPQHF. The chain recombines TRBV28 with TRBJ1-5; D may be TRBD1 (6 bases). The ends were cut back, 9 bases at V and 4 bases at J, with 16 bases in the middle. The CDR3 covers 14 residues. In germline, CDR1 is MDHEN, CDR2 SYDVKM.

J is TRBJ1-1 and V is TRBV19; 8 bases are a match to TRBD1. V was pared by 1 base and J by 11 bases, with 0 bases of the junction left unmatched. Per germline, CDR1 LNHDA and CDR2 SQIVND (reference sequence). CDR3 length: 11 amino acids. CDR3 coding DNA: TGTGCCAGTAGTATAGGACAGGGGGCTTTCTTT. The encoded protein is CASSIGQGAFF.

This clone was seen only a few times. The same CDR3 also results from other DNA sequences found in this sample. The rearrangement joins TRBV9 to TRBJ1-5; D gene uncertain. The V and J ends lost 0 bases and 5 bases respectively, with 9 bases between them. The length of the CDR3 is 14 residues. CDR1 and CDR2 (germline): SGDLS, YYNGEE. The CDR3 sequence is CASSVGLEDQPQHF. Written as DNA, the CDR3 is TGTGCCAGCAGCGTAGGGCTGGAGGATCAGCCCCAGCATTTT.

Only a few counts were recorded for this clone. The chain is built from TRBV7-3 and TRBJ1-1; TRBD1 aligns across 10 bases. The CDR3 contains 17 residues. V lost 5 bases to trimming and J lost 1 base; unmatched junction nucleotides: 10. From germline, CDR1 is SGHTA and CDR2 FQGTGA. The CDR3 reads CASSNPGQGKGNTEAFF. The CDR3 nucleotides read TGTGCCAGCAGCAACCCGGGACAGGGGAAGGGGAACACTGAAGCTTTCTTT.

This clone has just one count. The chain uses TRBV6-5 and TRBJ2-7; D not resolved. CDR1 and CDR2 (germline): MNHEY, SVGAGI. This CDR3 comprises 13 residues. The V end lost 2 bases, the J end lost 2 bases, and 7 bases lay between the germline ends. The chain's CDR3 is CASSYRRTYEQYF. The CDR3, as DNA: TGTGCCAGCAGTTACAGGCGGACCTACGAGCAGTACTTC.

J is TRBJ2-3 and V is TRBV6-5; a weak D match, TRBD2 (5 bases). The CDR3 contains 15 residues. V was shortened by 6 bases and J by 1 base, with 14 bases between the two germline ends. CDR1 is MNHEY, CDR2 SVGAGI, per germline. Here the CDR3 DNA reads TGTGCCAGCAGCCCAGAGGGTCGTGGCACAGATACGCAGTATTTT. Translating gives CASSPEGRGTDTQYF.

J is TRBJ2-5 and V is TRBV7-8; 9 nucleotides align to TRBD1. The CDR3 totals 16 residues. J was trimmed by 3 bases and V by 1 base; bases with no gene match: 6. The V gene's germline CDR1 is SGHVS and CDR2 FQNEAQ. CDR3 bases: TGTGCCAGCAGCTTAGACAGAGGGGACAGGGAAGAGACCCAGTACTTC. It codes for CASSLDRGDREETQYF. The full variable domain, in which reference TRBV7-8 and TRBJ2-5 provide the parts outside the CDR3, is GAGVSQSPRYKVAKRGQDVALRCDPISGHVSLFWYQQALGQGPEFLTYFQNEAQLDKSGLPSDRFFAERPEGSVSTLKIQRTQQEDSAVYLCASSLDRGDREETQYFGPGTRLLVL.

The chain carries TRBV21-1 and TRBJ1-1. TRBV21-1 is flagged as a pseudogene. The length of the CDR3 is 9 residues. CDR3 nucleotides: TGTGCCAGCATGGACGAAGCTTTCTTT. Translating it yields CASMDEAFF.

The table lists this clone with a few counts. This chain links TRBV6-1 with TRBJ1-1, with 8 bases lining up with TRBD1. From germline, CDR1 is MNHNS and CDR2 SASEGT. This CDR3 comprises 14 residues. Trimming at V came to 6 bases and at J to 5 bases, leaving 8 bases not matched to a gene. The CDR3 here is CASRREQGATEAFF. In nucleotides, the CDR3 is TGTGCCAGCAGGAGGGAGCAGGGGGCTACTGAAGCTTTCTTT.

The rearrangement uses TRBV4-2 and TRBJ2-5, with unresolved D. The CDR3 runs to 12 residues. The V gene lost 0 bases and the J gene lost 1 base, with 0 bases spanning the gap. In germline, CDR1 is LGHNA, CDR2 YNFKEQ. The CDR3 coding sequence is TGTGCCAGCAGCCAAGACCAAGAGACCCAGTACTTC. Protein product: CASSQDQETQYF.

This sequence joins TRBV6-5 and TRBJ1-2, with 9 bases that match TRBD1. Unmatched junction bases numbered 6, after V lost 0 bases and J lost 4 bases. Looked up from germline, CDR1 is MNHEY and CDR2 is SVGAGI. The CDR3 sequence is 16 residues long. CDR3 nucleotides: TGTGCCAGCAGTTACTCCGGGGGGACAGGGATCTATGGCTACACCTTC. Translated: CASSYSGGTGIYGYTF.

The rearrangement links TRBV5-8 to TRBJ2-7; 10 nucleotides match TRBD1. V was pared by 4 bases and J by 3 bases, with 10 bases of the junction left unmatched. The CDR3 length is 16 residues. CDR1 and CDR2 (germline): SGHTS, YDEGEE. CDR3 protein: CASSKGTGTGDYEQYF. The CDR3 DNA reads TGTGCCAGCAGCAAGGGGACCGGGACAGGGGACTACGAGCAGTACTTC.